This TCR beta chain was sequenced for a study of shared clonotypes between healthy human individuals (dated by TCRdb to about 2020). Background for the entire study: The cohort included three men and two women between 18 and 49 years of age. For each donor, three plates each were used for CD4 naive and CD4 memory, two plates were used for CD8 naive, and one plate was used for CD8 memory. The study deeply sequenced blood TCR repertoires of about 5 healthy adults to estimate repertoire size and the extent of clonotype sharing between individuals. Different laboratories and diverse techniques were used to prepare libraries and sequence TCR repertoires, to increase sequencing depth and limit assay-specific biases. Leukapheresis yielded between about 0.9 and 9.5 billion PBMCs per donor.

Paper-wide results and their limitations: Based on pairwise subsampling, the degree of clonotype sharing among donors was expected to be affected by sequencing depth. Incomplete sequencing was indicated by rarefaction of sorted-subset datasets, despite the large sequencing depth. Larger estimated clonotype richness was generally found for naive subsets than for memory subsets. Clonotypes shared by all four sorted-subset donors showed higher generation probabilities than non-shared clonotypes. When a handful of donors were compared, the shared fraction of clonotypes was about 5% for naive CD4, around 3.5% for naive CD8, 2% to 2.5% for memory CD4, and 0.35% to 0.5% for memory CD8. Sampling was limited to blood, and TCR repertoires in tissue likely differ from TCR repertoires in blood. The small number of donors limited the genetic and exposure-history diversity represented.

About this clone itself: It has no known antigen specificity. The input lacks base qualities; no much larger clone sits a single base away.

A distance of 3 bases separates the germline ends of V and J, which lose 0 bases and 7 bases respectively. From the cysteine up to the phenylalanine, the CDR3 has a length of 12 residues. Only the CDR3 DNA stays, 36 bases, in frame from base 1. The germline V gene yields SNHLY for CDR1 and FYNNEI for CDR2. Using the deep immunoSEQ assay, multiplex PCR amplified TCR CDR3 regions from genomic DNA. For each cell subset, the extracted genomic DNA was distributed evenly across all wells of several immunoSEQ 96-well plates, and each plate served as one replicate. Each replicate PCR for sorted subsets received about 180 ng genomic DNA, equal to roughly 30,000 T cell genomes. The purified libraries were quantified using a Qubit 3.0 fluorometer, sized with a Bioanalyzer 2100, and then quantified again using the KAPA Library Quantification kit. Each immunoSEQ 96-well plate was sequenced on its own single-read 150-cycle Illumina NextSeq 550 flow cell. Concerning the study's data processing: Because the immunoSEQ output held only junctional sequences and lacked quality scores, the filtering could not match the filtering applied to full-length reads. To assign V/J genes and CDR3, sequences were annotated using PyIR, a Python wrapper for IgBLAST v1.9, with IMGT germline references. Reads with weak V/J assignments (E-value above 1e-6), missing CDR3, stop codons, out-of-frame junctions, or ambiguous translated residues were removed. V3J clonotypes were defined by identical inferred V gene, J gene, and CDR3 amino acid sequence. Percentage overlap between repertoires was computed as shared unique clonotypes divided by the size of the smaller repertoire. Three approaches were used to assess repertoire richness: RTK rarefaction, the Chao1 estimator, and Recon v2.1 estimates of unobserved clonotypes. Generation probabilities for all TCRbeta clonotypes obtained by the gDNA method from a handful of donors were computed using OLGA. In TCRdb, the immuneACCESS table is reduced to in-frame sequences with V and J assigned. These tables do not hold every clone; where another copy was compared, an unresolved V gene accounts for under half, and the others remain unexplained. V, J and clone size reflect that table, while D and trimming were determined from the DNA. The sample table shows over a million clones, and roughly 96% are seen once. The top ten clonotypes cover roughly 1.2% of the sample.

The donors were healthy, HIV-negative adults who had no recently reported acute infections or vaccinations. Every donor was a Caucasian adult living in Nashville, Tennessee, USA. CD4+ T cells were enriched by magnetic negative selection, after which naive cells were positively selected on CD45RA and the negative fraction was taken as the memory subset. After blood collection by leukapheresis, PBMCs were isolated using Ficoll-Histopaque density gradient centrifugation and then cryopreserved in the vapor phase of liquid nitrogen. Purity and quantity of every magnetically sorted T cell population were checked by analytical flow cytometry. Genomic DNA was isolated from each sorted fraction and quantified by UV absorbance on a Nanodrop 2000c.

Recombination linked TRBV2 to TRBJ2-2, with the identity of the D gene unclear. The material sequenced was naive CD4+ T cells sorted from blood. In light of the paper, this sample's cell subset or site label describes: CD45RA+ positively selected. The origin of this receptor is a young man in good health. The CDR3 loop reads CASSEAHGELFF. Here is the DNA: TGTGCCAGCAGTGAAGCGCACGGGGAGCTGTTTTTT.